A few counts support the clone carrying this T cell receptor beta chain. The target antigen is unknown. These data are taken from a study of naive and memory T cell subsets. Broader study findings: Over 95% of naive TCR sequences appeared only once after error correction, unlike memory subsets.

Both TRBC1 and TRBC2 were covered by a beta constant-region primer of two equimolar oligonucleotides. A 12-nucleotide UMI and the SP2 primer were added to the cDNA 3' end by oligonucleotide ligation. A single record per CDR3 protein comes from TCRdb applying MiXCR to the UMI-ligation and nested PCR reads. The table records over 75,000 distinct CDR3 sequences, 13% of them present only once. After CD4 positive bead selection, the CD4-negative fraction gave CD8 T cells. Cells stained for CD3, CD4, CD8, CD45RA and CD27 were sorted into four subsets. This CDR3 region has 15 residues. From germline, CDR1 is SGHRS and CDR2 YFSETQ. V was pared by 3 bases and J by 0 bases, with 9 bases between.

This rearrangement joins TRBV5-1 to TRBJ2-2; D is unclear. The specimen sequenced was central memory CD4+ T cells from blood. The clonotype comes from a human donor in good health. The CDR3 coding sequence is TGCGCCAGCAGCTCTAAGGCGCCGAACACCGGGGAGCTGTTTTTT. Translation: CASSSKAPNTGELFF.